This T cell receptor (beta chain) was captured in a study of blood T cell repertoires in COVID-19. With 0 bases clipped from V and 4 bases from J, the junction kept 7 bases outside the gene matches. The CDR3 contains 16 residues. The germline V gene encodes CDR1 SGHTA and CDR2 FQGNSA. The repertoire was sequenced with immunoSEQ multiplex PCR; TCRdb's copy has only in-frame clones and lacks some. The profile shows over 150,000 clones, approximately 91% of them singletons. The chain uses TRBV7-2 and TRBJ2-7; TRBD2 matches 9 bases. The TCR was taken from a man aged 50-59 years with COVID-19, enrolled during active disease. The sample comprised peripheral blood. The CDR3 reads CASSLARGSGGYEQYF. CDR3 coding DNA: TGTGCCAGCAGCTTAGCGCGGGGTAGCGGGGGTTACGAGCAGTACTTC. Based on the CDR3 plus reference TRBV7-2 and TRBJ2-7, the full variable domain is GAGVSQSPSNKVTEKGKDVELRCDPISGHTALYWYRQSLGQGLEFLIYFQGNSAPDKSGLPSDRFSAERTGGSVSTLTIQRTQQEDSAVYLCASSLARGSGGYEQYFGPGTRLTVT.